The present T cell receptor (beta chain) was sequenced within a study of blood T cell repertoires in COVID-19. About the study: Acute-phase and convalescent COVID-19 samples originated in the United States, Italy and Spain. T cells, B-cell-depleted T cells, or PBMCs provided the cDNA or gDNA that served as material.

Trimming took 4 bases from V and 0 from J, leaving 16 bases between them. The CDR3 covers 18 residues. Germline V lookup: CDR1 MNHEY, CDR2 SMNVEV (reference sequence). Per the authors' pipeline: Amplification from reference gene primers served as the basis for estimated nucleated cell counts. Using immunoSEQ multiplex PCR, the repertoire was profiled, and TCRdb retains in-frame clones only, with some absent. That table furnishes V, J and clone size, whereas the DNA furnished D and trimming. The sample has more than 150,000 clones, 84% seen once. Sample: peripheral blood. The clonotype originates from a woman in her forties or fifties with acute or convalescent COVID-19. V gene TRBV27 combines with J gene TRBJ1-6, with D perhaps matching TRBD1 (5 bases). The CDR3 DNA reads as TGTGCCAGCAGTTCCCTCAGGGTAATGAGCTCCTATAATTCACCCCTCCACTTT. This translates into CASSSLRVMSSYNSPLHF.